This is a list of T cell receptor beta chains from one sample in a study of blood T cell repertoires in COVID-19. Clones were sequenced by immunoSEQ multiplex PCR, and TCRdb holds only the in-frame ones, with some missing. Of about 410,000 clones listed, 90% were seen once; the top ten hold approximately 0.55%. Sequenced material: PBMCs or T cells enriched from blood (not recorded which). The receptors come from a man between 18 and 35 years old who had recovered from COVID-19. Each CDR3 is given with its conserved first and last residue. The order of the fields is V gene, J gene, D gene, clone size, CDR3 protein, CDR3 DNA. D genes are given only for firm matches. Clone size is given for some rows only: seen once, a few or many times, or a class if the clone is expanded.

v_gene: TRBV18; j_gene: TRBJ1-2; d_gene: .; abundance: .; CDR3aa: CASSPEMGVYGYTF; CDR3nt: TGTGCCAGCTCACCAGAAATGGGAGTCTATGGCTACACCTTC
v_gene: TRBV9; j_gene: TRBJ2-5; d_gene: TRBD1; abundance: .; CDR3aa: CASSGGTGGETQYF; CDR3nt: TGTGCCAGCAGCGGCGGGACAGGCGGAGAGACCCAGTACTTC
v_gene: TRBV30; j_gene: TRBJ2-1; d_gene: TRBD1; abundance: .; CDR3aa: CAWSAKTGGRFF; CDR3nt: TGTGCCTGGAGTGCGAAGACAGGGGGCCGGTTCTTC
v_gene: TRBV7-2; j_gene: TRBJ1-5; d_gene: .; abundance: .; CDR3aa: CASSLALVQGRGQPQHF; CDR3nt: TGTGCCAGCAGCTTAGCGCTCGTGCAGGGTCGCGGTCAGCCCCAGCATTTT
v_gene: TRBV7-2; j_gene: TRBJ1-6; d_gene: TRBD1; abundance: .; CDR3aa: CASSATGFGSPLHF; CDR3nt: TGTGCCAGCAGCGCGACAGGGTTTGGGTCACCCCTCCACTTT
v_gene: TRBV4-1; j_gene: TRBJ2-1; d_gene: TRBD1; abundance: .; CDR3aa: CASSNAQGYEQFF; CDR3nt: TGCGCCAGCAGCAATGCACAGGGGTATGAGCAGTTCTTC
v_gene: TRBV9; j_gene: TRBJ1-2; d_gene: .; abundance: few; CDR3aa: CASSVGARGYTF; CDR3nt: TGTGCCAGCAGCGTAGGGGCAAGAGGCTACACCTTC
v_gene: TRBV27; j_gene: TRBJ2-3; d_gene: TRBD2; abundance: .; CDR3aa: CASSRTSGIPDTQYF; CDR3nt: TGTGCCAGCAGCCGGACTAGCGGGATCCCAGATACGCAGTATTTT
v_gene: TRBV18; j_gene: TRBJ1-4; d_gene: TRBD1; abundance: few; CDR3aa: CASSPGTGLREKLFF; CDR3nt: TGTGCCAGCTCACCAGGGACAGGTCTACGTGAAAAACTGTTTTTT
v_gene: TRBV2; j_gene: TRBJ1-3; d_gene: TRBD1; abundance: .; CDR3aa: CASSPGTGAISGNTIYF; CDR3nt: TGTGCCAGCAGTCCCGGGACAGGGGCTATCTCTGGAAACACCATATATTTT
v_gene: TRBV18; j_gene: TRBJ1-2; d_gene: .; abundance: .; CDR3aa: CASSPGENYGYTF; CDR3nt: TGTGCCAGCTCACCAGGAGAGAACTATGGCTACACCTTC
v_gene: TRBV10-3; j_gene: TRBJ2-1; d_gene: .; abundance: .; CDR3aa: CAISAELDEQFF; CDR3nt: TGTGCCATCAGTGCGGAGCTCGATGAGCAGTTCTTC
v_gene: TRBV6-5; j_gene: TRBJ1-6; d_gene: .; abundance: once; CDR3aa: CASSYRQSNSPLHF; CDR3nt: TGTGCCAGCAGTTACCGACAGAGCAATTCACCCCTCCACTTT
v_gene: TRBV7-3; j_gene: TRBJ2-7; d_gene: TRBD1; abundance: .; CDR3aa: CASSSRQGRRVEQYF; CDR3nt: TGTGCCAGCAGCTCCCGACAGGGGCGCAGGGTTGAGCAGTACTTC
v_gene: TRBV19; j_gene: TRBJ2-2; d_gene: TRBD2; abundance: .; CDR3aa: CASSRGTSGGTGELFF; CDR3nt: TGTGCCAGTAGTAGGGGGACTAGCGGAGGCACCGGGGAGCTGTTTTTT
v_gene: TRBV19; j_gene: TRBJ2-4; d_gene: .; abundance: .; CDR3aa: CASSIGGRRPQNIQYF; CDR3nt: TGTGCCAGTAGTATCGGGGGGCGGCGCCCTCAAAACATTCAGTACTTC
v_gene: TRBV2; j_gene: TRBJ1-2; d_gene: .; abundance: few; CDR3aa: CASSRDMSYGYTF; CDR3nt: TGTGCCAGCAGTCGGGACATGAGCTATGGCTACACCTTC
v_gene: TRBV7-9; j_gene: TRBJ2-7; d_gene: TRBD2; abundance: .; CDR3aa: CASSLVASGSYEQYF; CDR3nt: TGTGCCAGCAGCTTAGTAGCTAGCGGGTCATACGAGCAGTACTTC
v_gene: TRBV6-5; j_gene: TRBJ2-5; d_gene: .; abundance: .; CDR3aa: CASSNRVPGGETQYF; CDR3nt: TGTGCCAGCAGCAACAGGGTTCCGGGTGGAGAGACCCAGTACTTC
v_gene: TRBV30; j_gene: TRBJ1-6; d_gene: .; abundance: .; CDR3aa: CAWRRGLGNSPLHF; CDR3nt: TGTGCCTGGAGGAGAGGGCTGGGAAATTCACCCCTCCACTTT
v_gene: TRBV11-2; j_gene: TRBJ2-7; d_gene: .; abundance: .; CDR3aa: CASSTEGGHEQYF; CDR3nt: TGTGCCAGCAGCACCGAGGGGGGGCACGAGCAGTACTTC
v_gene: TRBV12-3/TRBV12-4; j_gene: TRBJ1-1; d_gene: .; abundance: once; CDR3aa: CASSSRAHTEAFF; CDR3nt: TGTGCCAGCAGTTCGAGGGCCCACACTGAAGCTTTCTTT
v_gene: TRBV7-9; j_gene: TRBJ2-5; d_gene: TRBD1; abundance: .; CDR3aa: CASSLGTGRETQYF; CDR3nt: TGTGCCAGCAGCTTAGGGACAGGGCGGGAGACCCAGTACTTC
v_gene: TRBV28; j_gene: TRBJ2-2; d_gene: .; abundance: .; CDR3aa: CASSLIRGNTGELFF; CDR3nt: TGTGCCAGCAGTTTGATTAGAGGGAACACCGGGGAGCTGTTTTTT
v_gene: TRBV6-5; j_gene: TRBJ2-7; d_gene: .; abundance: .; CDR3aa: CASSTAAEAREQYF; CDR3nt: TGTGCCAGCTCCACTGCGGCAGAAGCGAGGGAGCAGTACTTC
v_gene: TRBV2; j_gene: TRBJ2-2; d_gene: .; abundance: .; CDR3aa: CASSRTNPDTGELFF; CDR3nt: TGTGCCAGCAGCCGAACTAACCCCGACACCGGGGAGCTGTTTTTT
v_gene: TRBV5-4; j_gene: TRBJ2-2; d_gene: .; abundance: .; CDR3aa: CASSRGSGAGELFF; CDR3nt: TGTGCCAGCAGCCGAGGGAGCGGCGCGGGGGAGCTGTTTTTT
v_gene: TRBV20-1; j_gene: TRBJ2-3; d_gene: .; abundance: .; CDR3aa: CSASLVSGSPDTQYF; CDR3nt: TGCAGTGCTAGTCTGGTCTCGGGATCACCAGATACGCAGTATTTT
v_gene: TRBV25-1; j_gene: TRBJ1-5; d_gene: .; abundance: .; CDR3aa: CAILSQPQHF; CDR3nt: TGTGCCATCCTAAGTCAGCCCCAGCATTTT
v_gene: TRBV27; j_gene: TRBJ1-1; d_gene: .; abundance: .; CDR3aa: CASSLTSYFMNTEAFF; CDR3nt: TGTGCCAGCAGTTTAACGTCCTACTTCATGAACACTGAAGCTTTCTTT
v_gene: TRBV5-1; j_gene: TRBJ1-2; d_gene: .; abundance: .; CDR3aa: CASSLGGNYGYTF; CDR3nt: TGCGCCAGCAGCTTGGGAGGGAACTATGGCTACACCTTC
v_gene: TRBV30; j_gene: TRBJ2-1; d_gene: .; abundance: .; CDR3aa: CAWSVPAEQFF; CDR3nt: TGTGCCTGGAGCGTCCCAGCGGAGCAGTTCTTC
v_gene: TRBV5-8; j_gene: TRBJ1-5; d_gene: .; abundance: .; CDR3aa: CASSTIRNQPQHF; CDR3nt: TGTGCCAGCAGCACTATACGCAATCAGCCCCAGCATTTT
v_gene: TRBV29-1; j_gene: TRBJ2-3; d_gene: .; abundance: .; CDR3aa: CSIRGASTDTQYF; CDR3nt: TGCAGCATCCGGGGAGCGAGCACAGATACGCAGTATTTT
v_gene: TRBV5-1; j_gene: TRBJ2-3; d_gene: .; abundance: .; CDR3aa: CASSRTMGADTQYF; CDR3nt: TGCGCCAGCAGCCGTACTATGGGGGCTGATACGCAGTATTTT
v_gene: TRBV27; j_gene: TRBJ2-1; d_gene: .; abundance: .; CDR3aa: CASSTSGGLYNEQFF; CDR3nt: TGTGCCAGCAGTACGTCTGGGGGCCTCTACAATGAGCAGTTCTTC
v_gene: TRBV7-9; j_gene: TRBJ1-4; d_gene: .; abundance: .; CDR3aa: CASSPAAGEKLFF; CDR3nt: TGTGCCAGCAGCCCGGCGGCGGGAGAAAAACTGTTTTTT
v_gene: TRBV5-4; j_gene: TRBJ1-1; d_gene: TRBD1; abundance: once; CDR3aa: CASSLGQGTLNTEAFF; CDR3nt: TGTGCCAGCAGCTTGGGACAGGGGACCCTGAACACTGAAGCTTTCTTT
v_gene: TRBV6-5; j_gene: TRBJ1-4; d_gene: .; abundance: .; CDR3aa: CASSYTGIREKLFF; CDR3nt: TGTGCCAGCAGCTATACAGGGATAAGGGAAAAACTGTTTTTT
v_gene: TRBV6-5; j_gene: TRBJ1-2; d_gene: .; abundance: few; CDR3aa: CASSRSTINYGYTF; CDR3nt: TGTGCCAGCAGCCGATCGACAATTAACTATGGCTACACCTTC
v_gene: TRBV5-6; j_gene: TRBJ1-1; d_gene: .; abundance: .; CDR3aa: CASSLERVGEAFF; CDR3nt: TGTGCCAGCAGCTTGGAGAGGGTAGGTGAAGCTTTCTTT
v_gene: TRBV18; j_gene: TRBJ1-6; d_gene: .; abundance: .; CDR3aa: CASSIDPTGRNSPLHF; CDR3nt: TGTGCCAGCTCTATCGACCCCACAGGCCGAAATTCACCCCTCCACTTT
v_gene: TRBV28; j_gene: TRBJ1-5; d_gene: TRBD1; abundance: .; CDR3aa: CASSFGDRDNQPQHF; CDR3nt: TGTGCCAGCAGTTTTGGGGACAGGGACAATCAGCCCCAGCATTTT
v_gene: TRBV4-1; j_gene: TRBJ2-1; d_gene: TRBD1; abundance: .; CDR3aa: CASSQDRGKGKQFF; CDR3nt: TGCGCCAGCAGCCAGGACAGGGGCAAGGGCAAGCAGTTCTTC
v_gene: TRBV19; j_gene: TRBJ1-1; d_gene: .; abundance: .; CDR3aa: CASGGDNMNTEAFF; CDR3nt: TGTGCCTCCGGGGGGGACAATATGAACACTGAAGCTTTCTTT
v_gene: TRBV10-3; j_gene: TRBJ2-5; d_gene: .; abundance: .; CDR3aa: CAISDVASPEETQYF; CDR3nt: TGTGCCATCAGTGACGTGGCTAGTCCCGAAGAGACCCAGTACTTC
v_gene: TRBV6-5; j_gene: TRBJ1-6; d_gene: TRBD1; abundance: once; CDR3aa: CASRGKQGWDSPLHF; CDR3nt: TGTGCCAGCAGGGGTAAACAGGGGTGGGATTCACCCCTCCACTTT
v_gene: TRBV27; j_gene: TRBJ1-5; d_gene: TRBD1; abundance: .; CDR3aa: CASRKTGTQPQHF; CDR3nt: TGTGCCAGCAGGAAGACAGGGACTCAGCCCCAGCATTTT
v_gene: TRBV3-1/TRBV3-2; j_gene: TRBJ2-2; d_gene: .; abundance: .; CDR3aa: CASSLGASAASNTGELFF; CDR3nt: TGTGCCAGCAGCCTCGGGGCTAGCGCCGCGTCGAACACCGGGGAGCTGTTTTTT
v_gene: TRBV12-5; j_gene: TRBJ2-7; d_gene: TRBD2; abundance: .; CDR3aa: CASARRGGLSNYEQYF; CDR3nt: TGTGCTAGTGCCCGACGGGGGGGCCTATCGAACTACGAGCAGTACTTC
v_gene: TRBV7-2; j_gene: TRBJ1-3; d_gene: TRBD1; abundance: .; CDR3aa: CASSRRQGSGNTIYF; CDR3nt: TGTGCCAGCAGCCGTCGACAGGGATCCGGAAACACCATATATTTT
v_gene: TRBV29-1; j_gene: TRBJ2-3; d_gene: .; abundance: .; CDR3aa: CSVAVQRGTDTQYF; CDR3nt: TGCAGCGTTGCTGTCCAGCGGGGCACAGATACGCAGTATTTT